What follows is one T cell receptor beta chain and its context. Antigen specificity is unknown. The data were obtained in a study of cytomegalovirus exposure and HLA in healthy donors. General study results and limits: In a later analysis, DRB1 alleles had the most associated TCRs; HLA-C alleles the fewest. There were 150 to 200 TCR beta chains listed as cytomegalovirus-associated. An analysis done earlier found most TCR beta V segments productive about 87% or about 30% of the time.

This CDR3 has 15 residues. The germline V and J ends were trimmed by 4 bases and 2 bases, with 9 bases remaining between them. The germline V gene encodes CDR1 SNHLY and CDR2 FYNNEI. The primer mix had 60 Vbeta and 13 Jbeta primers. Measured with immunoSEQ multiplex PCR; TCRdb has only the in-frame clones, and not every one. The sample lists around 200,000 clones, approximately 80% seen once, with around 1.5% in the top ten. The gene calls are TRBV2 and TRBJ2-6; TRBD1 might be the D (5 bases). This clonotype was sampled from a girl under 18 in good health and CMV-seronegative. The specimen sequenced was PBMCs. The CDR3: CASSVVRAGANVLTF. CDR3 sequence (DNA): TGTGCCAGCAGTGTGGTCAGGGCTGGGGCCAACGTCCTGACTTTC.